The rows below give T cell receptor beta chains drawn from one sample of a study of CD8 T cells in ankylosing spondylitis. TCRdb redid the calling of the 5' RACE reads with MiXCR, one entry per CDR3 protein. The sample contains about 110,000 distinct CDR3 sequences, 24% of which appear only once. The sequenced material came from synovial fluid, either unsorted or a sorted T cell fraction (not recorded which). The origin of the receptors is a male donor with ankylosing spondylitis. CDR3s include the opening cysteine and the closing phenylalanine or tryptophan. Fields, in order: clone size, D gene, V gene, J gene, CDR3 DNA, CDR3 protein. The D gene is left open where the match is weak. Size is stated for part of the rows, as once, few or many counts, or as a class when the clone is expanded.

.	.	TRBV29-1	TRBJ2-1	TGCAGCGTCCCCTTAGGGGGGGCACCGTACAATGAGCAGTTCTTC	CSVPLGGAPYNEQFF
.	TRBD2	TRBV7-9	TRBJ2-1	TGTGCCAGCGCCTCGGGACTAGCGGGGATCTACAATGAGCAGTTCTTC	CASASGLAGIYNEQFF
.	TRBD1	TRBV10-2	TRBJ2-2	TGCGCCAGCAGTGAGTCGGCAGGGGGTAGCACCGGGGAGCTGTTTTTT	CASSESAGGSTGELFF
.	TRBD1	TRBV24-1	TRBJ2-1	TGTGCCACCAGTGATCCGACACGGGACAGGGGAGATCATGAGCAGTTCTTC	CATSDPTRDRGDHEQFF
many	.	TRBV5-1	TRBJ2-2	TGCGCCAGCAGCTTGGGGCTGAACACCGGGGAGCTGTTTTTT	CASSLGLNTGELFF
few	.	TRBV12-3/TRBV12-4	TRBJ2-3	TGTGCCAGCAGTTTTTTCAGCAGTCGCGACGATACGCAGTATTTT	CASSFFSSRDDTQYF
few	.	TRBV6-1	TRBJ1-5	TGTGCCAGCAGTGCTACTCCCAGCAATCAGCCCCAGCATTTT	CASSATPSNQPQHF
many	TRBD2	TRBV29-1	TRBJ2-1	TGCAGCGTTAAGACTAGCGGGAGAAATGAGCAGTTCTTC	CSVKTSGRNEQFF
.	.	TRBV10-3	TRBJ2-2	TGTGCCATCAGTGGACTGCTGGGGAGACCCACGGTTGGGAACACCGGGGAGCTGTTTTTT	CAISGLLGRPTVGNTGELFF
.	TRBD2	TRBV5-1	TRBJ2-5	TGCGCCAGCAGCTTGGCCAGGGGACTAGCGGGAGGCGAGACCCAGTACTTC	CASSLARGLAGGETQYF
.	TRBD1	TRBV7-2	TRBJ1-6	TGTGCCAGCAGCTGGGGGACAGGGATGTCACCCCTCCACTTT	CASSWGTGMSPLHF
few	TRBD2	TRBV2	TRBJ2-1	TGTGCCAGCAGTGTCCCTAGCGGGAGAGGGAATGAGCAGTTCTTC	CASSVPSGRGNEQFF
.	.	TRBV12-3/TRBV12-4	TRBJ2-3	TGTGCCAGCAGTCCATTTCACGGGGCAGGGAGCACAGATACGCAGTATTTT	CASSPFHGAGSTDTQYF